Listed below are T cell receptor beta chains from one sample, sequenced in a study of tumor-infiltrating lymphocytes in primary liver carcinoma. TCRdb used MiXCR to reprocess the multiplex PCR reads, holding one entry per CDR3 protein. The sample consists of approximately 310,000 distinct CDR3 sequences, about 60% of them appearing once. The sample was peripheral blood. These receptors originate from a man in his forties or fifties with primary liver carcinoma and hepatitis B virus infection. The CDR3 runs from the conserved cysteine through the conserved F or W. The D gene is left open where the match is weak. Clone size is stated in some rows and not others, as once, few, many or a class when expanded.

TRBJ2-3	few	14	TRBV5-1	-	TGCGCCAGCAGCCCGCAGGAGGGCGCAGATACGCAGTATTTT	CASSPQEGADTQYF
TRBJ2-7	many	13	TRBV6-5	-	TGTGCCAGCAGTTCCACGGTGACTTACGAGCAGTACTTC	CASSSTVTYEQYF
TRBJ2-5	-	12	TRBV11-2	-	TGTGCCAGCAGCTTGGCCCAAGAGATCCAGTACTTC	CASSLAQEIQYF
TRBJ2-3	once	14	TRBV10-3	-	TGTGGCATCAGTGGTACAGGGACCACAGATACGCAATATTTT	CGISGTGTTDTQYF
TRBJ2-3	many	14	TRBV6-5	-	TGTGCCAGCAGTTACTCCCAGCTCGGGGATACGCAGTATTTT	CASSYSQLGDTQYF
TRBJ1-2	many	14	TRBV6-6	-	TGTGCCAGCACTGACCCGGGACGGAACTATGGCTACACCTTC	CASTDPGRNYGYTF
TRBJ2-3	-	12	TRBV11-2	TRBD2	TGTGCCGGCAGCGGGATAGGCGATACGCAGTATTTT	CAGSGIGDTQYF
TRBJ2-7	-	14	TRBV29-1	TRBD1	TGCAGCACCCGACTGGGGACAGGTGGGGTCGAGCAGTACTTC	CSTRLGTGGVEQYF
TRBJ2-7	-	15	TRBV5-6	TRBD2	TGTGCCAGCAGCTTTGGTGGACTAGGACGGCACGAGCAGTACTTC	CASSFGGLGRHEQYF
TRBJ2-3	-	11	TRBV2	-	TGTGTCAGGGTGAGCACAGATACGCAGTATTTT	CVRVSTDTQYF
TRBJ1-5	few	14	TRBV30	-	TGTGCCTGGACCAAAGGACAGATAAATCAGCCCCAGCATTTT	CAWTKGQINQPQHF
TRBJ2-1	few	12	TRBV11-3	-	TGTGTCAGCAGCTTAGTGGGCCATGAGCAGTTCTTC	CVSSLVGHEQFF
TRBJ2-3	-	16	TRBV12-3/TRBV12-4	TRBD2	TGTGCCAGCAGTTCGGGACTAGCGGTACACACAGATACGCACTATTTT	CASSSGLAVHTDTHYF
TRBJ2-7	-	13	TRBV4-2	-	TGTACCAGCAGCCAGCGGGTGGACTACAAGCAGTACTTC	CTSSQRVDYKQYF
TRBJ2-1	-	15	TRBV6-1	TRBD2	TGTGCCAGCAGTAAATTGGCTAGCGGGTACAATGAGCAGTTCTTC	CASSKLASGYNEQFF
TRBJ2-2	few	16	TRBV5-4	-	TGTGCCAGCAGCTTGGCTAGCCGAGGGTTCACCGGGGAGCTGTTTTTT	CASSLASRGFTGELFF
TRBJ2-3	many	14	TRBV5-1	-	TGTGCCAGCAGTTCCGGGACTCTCACAGATACGCAGTATTTT	CASSSGTLTDTQYF
TRBJ2-7	-	14	TRBV7-9	-	TGTGCCAGCAGCGCCAAGGACCGTTACTACGAGCAGTACTTC	CASSAKDRYYEQYF
TRBJ2-2	-	12	TRBV12-3/TRBV12-4	-	TGTGCCAGCAGCCTCCGTCCCGGTGAGCTGTTTTTT	CASSLRPGELFF
TRBJ2-5	-	16	TRBV24-1	-	TGTGCCACCAGTGGAAAGGACAGAACGAGAACAGAGACCCAGTACTTC	CATSGKDRTRTETQYF
TRBJ1-1	-	15	TRBV6-2/TRBV6-3	TRBD1	TGTGTCAGCAGAAACGACAGGGATGGATACACTGAAGCTTTCTTT	CVSRNDRDGYTEAFF
TRBJ2-2	-	13	TRBV11-2	-	TGTGCCAGCAGTCCACAGGGAGTCGGGGAGCTGTTTTTC	CASSPQGVGELFF
TRBJ2-1	few	16	TRBV6-2/TRBV6-3	TRBD2	TGTGCCAGCAGTTACTGGGGTCGGGAGGGCCGTCTAGAGCAGTTCTTC	CASSYWGREGRLEQFF
TRBJ2-7	-	12	TRBV20-1	-	TGCAGTGCAGGGCAGGGGTACAACGAGCAGTACTTC	CSAGQGYNEQYF
TRBJ2-7	-	16	TRBV5-6	-	TGTGCCAGCAGCCCCTGGGATAGCGGAACAATTTACGAGCAGTACTTC	CASSPWDSGTIYEQYF
TRBJ2-7	-	15	TRBV29-1	TRBD2	TGCAGCGTTGAACTAGCGGGGGGGGGCTCCTACGAGCAGCGCTTC	CSVELAGGGSYEQRF
TRBJ2-3	-	12	TRBV5-4	-	TGTGCCAGCAGCTCTAACACAGATACGCAGTATTTT	CASSSNTDTQYF
TRBJ1-1	-	14	TRBV5-4	TRBD1	TGTGACAGCAGCTTTGGACAGGGAAACACTGAAGCTTTCTTT	CDSSFGQGNTEAFF
TRBJ2-5	-	16	TRBV19	-	TGTGCCAGTAGTATCCAACCTGGAGAGGGGGGAGAGACCCAGTACTTC	CASSIQPGEGGETQYF
TRBJ2-5	-	10	TRBV6-1	-	TGTGCCAGCGGGAGAGAGACCCAGTACTTC	CASGRETQYF
TRBJ2-7	many	18	TRBV6-2/TRBV6-3	TRBD1	TGTGCCAGCAGATCTAGGGGACAGCGGAGCTTGGGCTCCTACGAGCAGTACTTC	CASRSRGQRSLGSYEQYF
TRBJ2-7	once	14	TRBV11-2	TRBD2	TGTGCCAGCAGCAGTCTAGCGGGAGTTTGCGGGCAGTATTTC	CASSSLAGVCGQYF
TRBJ2-1	-	13	TRBV11-1	-	TGTGCCAGCAGTTTCGCGAGGATCTATGAGCAGTTCTTC	CASSFARIYEQFF
TRBJ1-6	-	14	TRBV6-2/TRBV6-3	-	TGTGCCGGCAGAGAACAAGGGCATAATTCACCCCTCCACTTT	CAGREQGHNSPLHF
TRBJ1-1	many	11	TRBV6-5	-	TGTGCCAGCAGTAAGGGTAGGAGGGCTTTCTTT	CASSKGRRAFF
TRBJ2-3	once	17	TRBV6-2/TRBV6-3	TRBD1	TGTGCCAGCATTTGGGCCCTTACAGGGGACGGCAATCAGCCCCAGTATTTT	CASIWALTGDGNQPQYF
TRBJ1-3	-	13	TRBV5-1	-	TGCGCCAGCAGCTTGGGGACTGGAAACACCATATATTTT	CASSLGTGNTIYF
TRBJ2-7	-	13	TRBV6-8	-	TGTGCCTCAGCACGTCACACCGCCTACGAGCAGTACTTC	CASARHTAYEQYF
TRBJ1-1	-	13	TRBV6-2/TRBV6-3	-	TGTGCCAGCAACCCCGGACGGAACACTGAAACTTTCTTT	CASNPGRNTETFF
TRBJ1-2	-	16	TRBV11-2	TRBD1	TGTGCCAGCAGCTTGGACAGGACTTATGTTTCCGGTGGTTACACCTTC	CASSLDRTYVSGGYTF
TRBJ1-1	-	16	TRBV28	-	TGTGCCAGCAGTTCCGCCTACAGGGACATGAACACTGAAGCTTTCTTT	CASSSAYRDMNTEAFF